Below are 11 T cell receptor beta chains sequenced from a single sample in a study of T cell changes during pregnancy in multiple sclerosis. Clones were read by immunoSEQ multiplex PCR, and TCRdb kept only the in-frame ones, dropping some. The sample carries some 70,000 clones, 85% to 95% recorded once. Sequencing was performed on CD8+ T cells from peripheral blood mononuclear cells, taken in the third trimester of pregnancy. These receptors were taken from a female donor in good health, enrolled as a control in a pregnancy study.

J is TRBJ2-5 and V is TRBV9, with 7 bases matching TRBD1. The V segment lost 2 bases and the J segment 5 bases; nucleotides outside the gene matches: 6. This CDR3 spans 14 amino acids. CDR1 SGDLS and CDR2 YYNGEE come from the germline V gene. The CDR3 DNA is TGTGCCAGCAGCGTGACAGGGACGGACGAGACCCAGTACTTC. It translates to CASSVTGTDETQYF.

J is TRBJ1-1 and V is TRBV19, with unresolved D. The CDR3 is 13 amino acids. CDR1 and CDR2 from the germline V gene are LNHDA and SQIVND (reference sequence). The V end was cut by 6 bases, the J end by 2 bases, with 10 bases between. The CDR3 protein is CASSRHVNTEAFF. The CDR3 DNA follows: TGTGCCAGTAGCAGACACGTCAACACTGAAGCTTTCTTT.

J is TRBJ2-1 and V is TRBV7-6; a possible D gene is TRBD1 (5 bases). The germline gives CDR1 SGHVS, CDR2 FNYEAQ. The CDR3 sequence is 12 residues long. The V end was cut by 1 base, the J end by 10 bases, with 8 bases between. The CDR3 here is CASSLEGLEQFF. The CDR3 bases are TGTGCCAGCAGCTTAGAGGGGTTGGAGCAGTTCTTC.

This chain links TRBV6-5 with TRBJ2-1, with 7 bases fitting TRBD2. CDR1 MNHEY and CDR2 SVGAGI come from the germline V gene. The trim removed 6 bases at V and 15 bases at J, leaving 8 bases unmatched. This CDR3 has 11 amino acids. For the CDR3, the DNA is TGTGCCAGCAGGAGGAGCGGGGATCTGTTCTTC. This sequence encodes CASRRSGDLFF.

This chain joins TRBV27 and TRBJ1-5; 9 nucleotides match TRBD1. Looked up from germline, CDR1 is MNHEY and CDR2 is SMNVEV (reference sequence). CDR3 size: 12 residues. J gave up 7 bases and V 10 bases, and 5 bases lay outside the gene matches. The CDR3 coding sequence is TGTGCCACCGGGACAGGGCCACAGCCCCAGCATTTT. This gives the protein CATGTGPQPQHF.

The V gene is TRBV5-4, the J gene TRBJ1-6; D might be TRBD1 (6 bases). This CDR3 has 14 amino acids. The V gene lost 3 bases and the J gene lost 10 bases, with 14 bases spanning the gap. The germline V gene encodes CDR1 SGHNT and CDR2 YYREEE (reference sequence). The CDR3 region is CASSWETGKSPLHF. In DNA form, the CDR3 reads TGTGCCAGCAGCTGGGAAACAGGGAAGTCACCCCTCCACTTT.

This chain connects TRBV4-3 to TRBJ2-3; TRBD1 aligns across 10 bases. This CDR3 is 15 amino acids long. J lost 2 bases, V lost 1 base, and 0 bases had no gene match. CDR1 and CDR2 (germline): LGHNA, YSLEER. The CDR3 is CASSQGQGATDTQYF. For the CDR3, the DNA is TGCGCCAGCAGCCAAGGACAGGGGGCCACAGATACGCAGTATTTT.

The genes are TRBV6-1 and TRBJ1-2; D possibly corresponds to TRBD1 (5 bases). From germline, CDR1 is MNHNS and CDR2 SASEGT. V lost 2 bases and J 8 bases, leaving 12 bases between the germline ends. The CDR3 has 13 amino acids. The CDR3 DNA sequence: TGTGCCAGCAGTGAATCACTACAGGTCGGCTACACCTTC. Its translation is CASSESLQVGYTF.

The chain recombines TRBV6-4 with TRBJ2-1, with D hard to call. V gave up 0 bases and J gave up 0 bases, with 9 bases separating them. Germline lookup yields CDR1 MRHNA and CDR2 SNTAGT. The CDR3 consists of 16 residues. This chain's CDR3 is CASSDSARSSYNEQFF. The DNA of the CDR3 is TGTGCCAGCAGTGACTCAGCGAGGAGCTCCTACAATGAGCAGTTCTTC.

This chain joins TRBV6-5 and TRBJ1-1, with a possible D match to TRBD1 (6 bases). The CDR3 consists of 13 residues. Germline loops: CDR1 MNHEY, CDR2 SVGAGI. With 0 bases removed from V and 7 bases from J, the gap between germline ends came to 9 bases. For the CDR3, the DNA is TGTGCCAGCAGTTACTCGAGGACAGATGAAGCTTTCTTT. Protein product: CASSYSRTDEAFF.

The chain has TRBV5-1 and TRBJ1-6, with TRBD1 identical over 11 bases. Trimming cost V 3 bases and J 9 bases; bases outside gene matches: 8. CDR1 is SGHRS, CDR2 YFSETQ, per germline. This CDR3 comprises 16 residues. DNA of the CDR3: TGCGCCAGCAGCTCCCCCGGGACAGGGGGTGCTTCACCCCTCCACTTT. It translates to CASSSPGTGGASPLHF.